This TCR beta chain is drawn from a study of lymphopenia after photon versus proton radiotherapy. Study-level points and caveats: A bigger post-nadir fall in TCR diversity correlated inversely with survival time in deceased patients. Better survival with proton therapy was suggested as possible, not demonstrated. Oligoclonal CD8+ Temra expansion after nadir drove photon patients' diversity drop.

The table came from immunoSEQ multiplex PCR; TCRdb's copy has only in-frame clones and leaves some out. The sample records 75,000 to 95,000 clones, around 82% being singletons. With respect to this clone: No antigen is known for it.

CDR3 length: 14 amino acids. Germline V gene lookup returns CDR1 MNHNY and CDR2 SVGAGI (reference sequence). V lost 5 bases to trimming and J lost 2 bases; unmatched junction nucleotides: 1. V usage is TRBV6-6 and J usage is TRBJ2-1; 9 nucleotides match TRBD2. This TCR came from a man aged 60 to 75 with pancreatic cancer. The sequencing used peripheral blood, collected from a patient treated with proton-based radiotherapy. As DNA, the CDR3 is TGTGCCAGCAGTCCTAGCGGGGCCTACAATGAGCAGTTCTTC. Translation gives CASSPSGAYNEQFF.